This T cell receptor (beta chain) comes out of a study of blood T cell repertoires in COVID-19 (dated by TCRdb to 2020 to 2022). Regarding the research as a whole: Samples covering the acute and convalescent phases of COVID-19 were provided by collaborators in the United States, Italy and Spain. The samples were drawn from two sources: the first 160 participants of the ongoing ImmuneRACE study, and 1,000 to 1,500 subjects contributed by 6 global collaborators. The prospective study material was composed of cDNA or gDNA derived from T cells, B-cell-depleted T cells, or PBMCs. Deeply sampled blood TCRbeta repertoires from subjects exposed to, actively infected with, or recovered from COVID-19 were included in the dataset. A freely available public database, intended as a resource for researchers studying the immune response to SARS-CoV-2, is where the repertoires were released. Where HLA class I and class II types were available, the types were taken from metadata supplied by the sample provider, not from assay-based typing. Nearly every sample came with metadata listing a de-identified subject ID, COVID-19 status, age in years and sex.

The germline V gene encodes CDR1 SGHTA and CDR2 FQGNSA. The CDR3 numbers 15 residues from cysteine through phenylalanine. Of all the DNA, just the CDR3 is kept, 45 bases in frame from base 1. A distance of 11 bases separates the germline ends of V and J, which lose 5 bases and 0 bases respectively. The paper's findings and limits, for the study overall: Clinical and demographic metadata were provided uncurated, with the amount varying by source and participant.

One collaborating source in Seattle enrolled patients during active infection and followed them longitudinally through the course of disease. Each collaborating institution followed its own protocols to collect whole blood in K2EDTA tubes. For TCRbeta analysis, collaborator samples were shipped as frozen whole blood, as isolated PBMCs, or as DNA extracted from either sample type. TCRbeta CDR3 regions were amplified from genomic DNA using the immunoSEQ Assay, a bias-controlled multiplex PCR. Turning to the authors' computational methods: Within the assay, amplification of reference gene primers was used to estimate how many nucleated cells each sample contained. Sequence reads were collapsed and filtered to measure the absolute abundance of every unique TCRbeta CDR3 rearrangement. For each sample, productive Simpson clonality was calculated as the square root of Simpson's diversity index over productive rearrangements. TCRdb obtained this table from immuneACCESS and retained in-frame rearrangements with V and J assigned. These tables miss some clones; where compared with another copy, unresolved V genes account for less than half of the shortfall, and the remainder is unexplained. The DNA was the basis for D and trimming; V, J and clone size are from that table. This sample has 200,000 to 250,000 clones in its table, and 75% to 85% of those were observed once. The ten largest clonotypes hold approximately 2.3% of the sample.

In the case of this clone: Its antigen is unknown. No much larger clone exists at a distance of one base, and base qualities are not known.

Recombination connected TRBV7-2 to TRBJ1-3, with an unclear D gene assignment. Specimen: peripheral blood. The TCR comes from a woman in her sixties or seventies with COVID-19, enrolled during active disease. The CDR3 region reads CASSPWASSGNTIYF. The sequenced DNA: TGTGCCAGCAGCCCCTGGGCGAGCTCTGGAAACACCATATATTTT.